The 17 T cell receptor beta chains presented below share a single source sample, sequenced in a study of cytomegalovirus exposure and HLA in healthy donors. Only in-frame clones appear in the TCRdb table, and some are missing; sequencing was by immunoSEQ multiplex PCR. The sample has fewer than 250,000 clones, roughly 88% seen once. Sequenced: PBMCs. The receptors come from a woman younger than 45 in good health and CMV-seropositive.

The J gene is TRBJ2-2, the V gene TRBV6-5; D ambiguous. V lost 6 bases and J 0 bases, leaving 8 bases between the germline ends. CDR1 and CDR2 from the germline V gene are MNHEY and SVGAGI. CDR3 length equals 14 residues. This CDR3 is CASSLDPNTGELFF. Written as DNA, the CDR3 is TGTGCCAGCAGCCTGGACCCGAACACCGGGGAGCTGTTTTTT.

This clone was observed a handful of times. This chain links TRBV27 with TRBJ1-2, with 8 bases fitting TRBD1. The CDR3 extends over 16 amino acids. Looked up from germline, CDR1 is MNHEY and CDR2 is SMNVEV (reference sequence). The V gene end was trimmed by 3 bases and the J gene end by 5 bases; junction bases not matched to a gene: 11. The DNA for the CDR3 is TGTGCCAGCAGTTTGGCTGCAGGGGGCGAAGTATATGGCTACACCTTC. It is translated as CASSLAAGGEVYGYTF.

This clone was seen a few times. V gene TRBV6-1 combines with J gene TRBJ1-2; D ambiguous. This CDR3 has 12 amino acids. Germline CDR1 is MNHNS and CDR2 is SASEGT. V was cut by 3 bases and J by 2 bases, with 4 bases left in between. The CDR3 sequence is CASSDRNYGYTF. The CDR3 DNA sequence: TGTGCCAGCAGTGATAGAAACTATGGCTACACCTTC.

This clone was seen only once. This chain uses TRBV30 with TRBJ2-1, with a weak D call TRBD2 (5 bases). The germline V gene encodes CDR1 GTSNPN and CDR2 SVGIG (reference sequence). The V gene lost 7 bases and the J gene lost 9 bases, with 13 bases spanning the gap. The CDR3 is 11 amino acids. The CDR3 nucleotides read TGTGCCTCAACCCGACGGGGTGAGCAGTTCTTC. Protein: CASTRRGEQFF. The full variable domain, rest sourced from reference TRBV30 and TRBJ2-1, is SQTIHQWPATLVQPVGSPLSLECTVEGTSNPNLYWYRQAAGRGLQLLFYSVGIGQISSEVPQNLSASRPQDRQFILSSKKLLLSDSGFYLCASTRRGEQFFGPGTRLTVL.

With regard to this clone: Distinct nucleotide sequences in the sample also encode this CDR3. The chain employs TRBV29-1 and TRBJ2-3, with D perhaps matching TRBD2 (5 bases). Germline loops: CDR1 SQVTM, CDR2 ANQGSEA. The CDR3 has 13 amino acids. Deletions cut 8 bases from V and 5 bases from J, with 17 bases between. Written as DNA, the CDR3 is TGCAGCTACGGGGTGGGATGGGGAGATACGCAGTATTTT. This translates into CSYGVGWGDTQYF.

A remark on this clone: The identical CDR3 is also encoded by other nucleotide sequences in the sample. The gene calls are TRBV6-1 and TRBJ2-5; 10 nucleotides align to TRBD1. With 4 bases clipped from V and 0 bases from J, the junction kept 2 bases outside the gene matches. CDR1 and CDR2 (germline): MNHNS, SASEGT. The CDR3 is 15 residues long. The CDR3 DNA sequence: TGTGCCAGCAGTGGGGACAGGGGATACCAAGAGACCCAGTACTTC. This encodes CASSGDRGYQETQYF.

The CDR3 loop reads CASSNPRGGEEGEKLFF. The CDR3 nucleotides read TGTGCCAGCAGCAACCCTAGGGGGGGCGAGGAGGGTGAAAAACTGTTTTTT. The chain has TRBV9 and TRBJ1-4, with TRBD1 as a possible D gene (6 bases). Deletions cut 4 bases from V and 7 bases from J, with 23 bases between. Germline V gives CDR1 SGDLS, CDR2 YYNGEE. The CDR3 has 17 residues.

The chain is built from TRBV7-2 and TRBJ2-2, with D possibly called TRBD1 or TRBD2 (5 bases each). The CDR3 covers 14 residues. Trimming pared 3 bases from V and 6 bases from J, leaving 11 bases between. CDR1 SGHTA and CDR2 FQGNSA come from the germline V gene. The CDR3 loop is CASSLGRGAGELFF. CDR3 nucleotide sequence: TGTGCCAGCAGCTTGGGAAGAGGGGCCGGGGAGCTGTTTTTT.

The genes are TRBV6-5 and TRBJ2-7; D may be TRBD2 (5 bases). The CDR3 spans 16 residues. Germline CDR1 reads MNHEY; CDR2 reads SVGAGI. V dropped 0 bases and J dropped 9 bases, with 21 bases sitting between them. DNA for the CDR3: TGTGCCAGCAGTTACTCTTCCCCGGATGAGCTCGGAGGGCAGTACTTC. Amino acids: CASSYSSPDELGGQYF.

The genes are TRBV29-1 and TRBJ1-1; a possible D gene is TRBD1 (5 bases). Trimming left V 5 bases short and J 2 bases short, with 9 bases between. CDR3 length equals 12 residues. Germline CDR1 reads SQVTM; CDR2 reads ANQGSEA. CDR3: CSVTGPNTEAFF. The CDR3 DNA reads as TGCAGCGTTACAGGTCCAAACACTGAAGCTTTCTTT.

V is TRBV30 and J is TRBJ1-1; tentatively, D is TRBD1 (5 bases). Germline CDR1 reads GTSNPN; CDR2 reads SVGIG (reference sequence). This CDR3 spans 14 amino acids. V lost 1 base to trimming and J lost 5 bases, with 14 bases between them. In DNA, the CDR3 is TGTGCCTGGAGTGCCGGGGGGTTGGGTACTGAAGCTTTCTTT. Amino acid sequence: CAWSAGGLGTEAFF. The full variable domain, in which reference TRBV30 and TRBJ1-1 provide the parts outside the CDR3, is SQTIHQWPATLVQPVGSPLSLECTVEGTSNPNLYWYRQAAGRGLQLLFYSVGIGQISSEVPQNLSASRPQDRQFILSSKKLLLSDSGFYLCAWSAGGLGTEAFFGQGTRLTVV.

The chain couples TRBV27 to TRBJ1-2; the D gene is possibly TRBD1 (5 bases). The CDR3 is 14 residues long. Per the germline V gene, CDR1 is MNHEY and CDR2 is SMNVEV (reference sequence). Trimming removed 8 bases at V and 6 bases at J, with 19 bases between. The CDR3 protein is CASRFMGGSDGYTF. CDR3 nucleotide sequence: TGTGCCAGCCGATTTATGGGGGGGTCGGATGGCTACACCTTC.

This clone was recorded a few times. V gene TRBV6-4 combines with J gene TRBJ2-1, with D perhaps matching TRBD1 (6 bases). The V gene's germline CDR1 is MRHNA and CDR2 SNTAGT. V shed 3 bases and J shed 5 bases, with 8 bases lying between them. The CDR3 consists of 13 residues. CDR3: CASSEGDNNEQFF. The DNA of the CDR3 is TGTGCCAGCAGTGAAGGGGACAACAATGAGCAGTTCTTC.

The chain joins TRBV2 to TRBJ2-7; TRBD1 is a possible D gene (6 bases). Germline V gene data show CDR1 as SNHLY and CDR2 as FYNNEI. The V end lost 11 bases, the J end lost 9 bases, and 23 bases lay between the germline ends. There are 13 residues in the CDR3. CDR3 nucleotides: TGTGCCGGCTTTTCTACCGGGACATCCCCGCAGTACTTC. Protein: CAGFSTGTSPQYF.

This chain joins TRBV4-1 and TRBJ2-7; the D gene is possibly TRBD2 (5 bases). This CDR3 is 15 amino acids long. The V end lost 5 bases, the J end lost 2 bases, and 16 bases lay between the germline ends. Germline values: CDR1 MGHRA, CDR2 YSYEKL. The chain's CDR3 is CASSVLLDFAYEQYF. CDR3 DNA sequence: TGCGCCAGCAGCGTACTACTAGATTTCGCCTACGAGCAGTACTTC.

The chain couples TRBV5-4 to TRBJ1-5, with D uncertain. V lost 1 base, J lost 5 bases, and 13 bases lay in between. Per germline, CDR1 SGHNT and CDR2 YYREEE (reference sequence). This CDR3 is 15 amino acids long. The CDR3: CASSLFGARDQPQHF. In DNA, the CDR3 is TGTGCCAGCAGCTTGTTTGGAGCTAGGGATCAGCCCCAGCATTTT.

Here the CDR3 reads CASSDEPEAFF. As DNA, the CDR3 is TGTGCCAGCAGTGATGAACCTGAAGCTTTCTTT. The chain carries TRBV6-5 and TRBJ1-1; D remains ambiguous. There are 11 residues in the CDR3. Germline V CDR1 and CDR2: MNHEY, SVGAGI. Trimming left V 5 bases short and J 6 bases short, with 7 bases between.